Detailed here is one T cell receptor beta chain. Its target is unknown. Via MiXCR, TCRdb re-called the 5' RACE reads, giving one row per CDR3 protein. Altogether some 320,000 distinct CDR3 sequences are present, about a sixth being singletons, with the ten largest covering approximately 20%. These data originate in a study of T-cell memory formation after mild COVID-19. Study-wide results and caveats: Among clones contracting day 15 to 85, CD4/CD8 was balanced, whereas later expanders leaned CD4+. Most CD4+ clones that shrank were in CM and EM, while CD8+ ones turned up in EMRA. Cross-reactive memory appears to have joined, as suggested by some responding clones showing up in pre-infection memory.

Germline CDR1 reads SGHVS; CDR2 reads FNYEAQ. V was clipped by 1 base and J by 0 bases, with 9 bases between them. The CDR3 runs 15 residues. Source material: PBMCs or a T cell subset sorted from them (not recorded which). The receptor was derived from a man younger than 30 who had mild COVID-19 (a few samples of this study predate the infection). Cell type and time point are not known. V is TRBV7-6 and J is TRBJ1-2; D might be TRBD1 (5 bases). CDR3 protein: CASSLGPGPNYGYTF. The CDR3 nucleotides read TGTGCCAGCAGCTTAGGACCAGGGCCTAACTATGGCTACACCTTC.